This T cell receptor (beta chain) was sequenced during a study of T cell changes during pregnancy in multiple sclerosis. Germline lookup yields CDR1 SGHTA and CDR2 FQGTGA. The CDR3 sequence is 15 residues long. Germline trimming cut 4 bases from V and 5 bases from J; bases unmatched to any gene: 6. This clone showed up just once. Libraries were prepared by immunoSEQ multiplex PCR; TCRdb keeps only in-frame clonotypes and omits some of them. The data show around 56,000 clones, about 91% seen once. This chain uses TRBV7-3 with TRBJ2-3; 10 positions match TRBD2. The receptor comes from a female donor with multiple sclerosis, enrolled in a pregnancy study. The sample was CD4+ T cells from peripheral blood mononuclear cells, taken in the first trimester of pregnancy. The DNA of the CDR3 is TGTGCCAGCAGCTCCCAATTAGCGGGGGGAGATACGCAGTATTTT. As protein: CASSSQLAGGDTQYF.